The 21 T cell receptor beta chains given below trace back to one sample, sequenced in a study of T cell responses to AZD1222 COVID-19 vaccine. Clones were sequenced by immunoSEQ multiplex PCR, and TCRdb holds only the in-frame ones, with some missing. The repertoire includes around 120,000 clones, 92% of them detected once, and about 1.2% sits in the top ten. Material: peripheral blood, obtained on day 0 of AZD1222 vaccination. Receptors were obtained from an adult in good health.

This chain joins TRBV20-1 and TRBJ2-5; 7 bases are a match to TRBD2. The CDR3 is made up of 21 amino acids. The germline gives CDR1 DFQATT, CDR2 SNEGSKA (reference sequence). The junction had 27 bases not matched to a gene; V was cut back by 3 bases and J by 2 bases. CDR3 amino acids: CSASSRRGGQGGLMIQETQYF. In DNA, the CDR3 is TGCAGTGCTAGTTCCAGAAGGGGAGGGCAGGGCGGACTCATGATACAAGAGACCCAGTACTTC.

The rearrangement uses TRBV7-7 and TRBJ2-2, with TRBD2 identical over 10 bases. This CDR3 is built from 16 residues. Germline-derived CDR1 and CDR2 are SSHAT and FNYEAQ (reference sequence). The V segment lost 0 bases and the J segment 7 bases; nucleotides outside the gene matches: 5. The CDR3 sequence is CASSLAASGRVGELFF. CDR3 in DNA: TGTGCCAGCAGCTTAGCGGCTAGCGGGAGAGTCGGGGAGCTGTTTTTT.

This chain uses TRBV4-1 with TRBJ1-6, with 9 nucleotides matching TRBD1. Unmatched junction bases numbered 11, after V lost 3 bases and J lost 8 bases. This CDR3 has 17 amino acids. The V gene's germline CDR1 is MGHRA and CDR2 YSYEKL. CDR3 DNA sequence: TGCGCCAGCAGCCAGCCGACGTCGGGACAGGGCGATTCACCCCTCCACTTT. Protein: CASSQPTSGQGDSPLHF.

The chain carries TRBV14 and TRBJ1-1; D gene unclear. CDR3 length equals 13 residues. In germline, CDR1 is SGHDN, CDR2 FVKESK. Trimming cost V 10 bases and J 0 bases, with 12 bases left between them. CDR3 amino acids: CATSRSMNTEAFF. The CDR3 DNA follows: TGTGCCACTTCAAGATCCATGAACACTGAAGCTTTCTTT.

The chain employs TRBV30 and TRBJ2-6, with a possible D match to TRBD1 (5 bases). The CDR3 length is 16 residues. V was shortened by 0 bases and J by 0 bases, with 9 bases between the two germline ends. Per the germline V gene, CDR1 is GTSNPN and CDR2 is SVGIG (reference sequence). The DNA for the CDR3 is TGTGCCTGGAGTGTATTGGGGCACTCTGGGGCCAACGTCCTGACTTTC. Translating it yields CAWSVLGHSGANVLTF.

This clone has a single count. The chain recombines TRBV6-5 with TRBJ2-7, with 8 bases that match TRBD1. V lost 4 bases, J lost 8 bases, and 7 bases stayed unmatched. CDR3 size: 13 residues. Germline CDR1 is MNHEY and CDR2 is SVGAGI. The CDR3 is CASSSGQAPKQYF. As DNA, the CDR3 is TGTGCCAGCAGTTCGGGACAGGCCCCCAAGCAGTACTTC.

The CDR3 bases are TGTGCCACCAAGACAGGGCCAAGTGAAAAACTGTTTTTT. Protein product: CATKTGPSEKLFF. The V and J genes are TRBV13 and TRBJ1-4, with TRBD1 matching over 7 bases. The germline V gene encodes CDR1 PRHDT and CDR2 FYEKMQ (reference sequence). J was trimmed by 7 bases and V by 10 bases; bases with no gene match: 9. The CDR3 is 13 residues long.

V is TRBV19 and J is TRBJ2-2, with D perhaps assigned TRBD1 or TRBD2 (5 bases each). The germline CDR1 and CDR2 sequences are LNHDA and SQIVND (reference sequence). V was pared by 6 bases and J by 9 bases, with 11 bases between. The CDR3 is made up of 12 amino acids. CDR3 nucleotides: TGTGCCAGTAGACGGGACGTCCGGGAGCTGTTTTTT. This gives the protein CASRRDVRELFF.

The rearrangement joins TRBV11-2 to TRBJ1-3; possibly TRBD1 for D (5 bases). V lost 0 bases, J lost 4 bases, and 13 bases lay in between. The CDR3 consists of 16 residues. CDR1 is SGHAT and CDR2 is FQNNGV in the germline V gene. CDR3 DNA sequence: TGTGCCAGCAGCTTAGAGGCAGAGGGGACCGGAAACACCATATATTTT. Translated, it gives CASSLEAEGTGNTIYF.

The chain recombines TRBV3-1 (or the pseudogene TRBV3-2) with TRBJ2-2; 16 bases agree with TRBD2. Germline V gene lookup returns CDR1 LGHDT and CDR2 YNNKEL (reference sequence). V gave up 0 bases and J gave up 3 bases; unmatched junction bases: 7. This CDR3 comprises 20 residues. This CDR3 is CASSQEPGTSGGADTGELFF. CDR3 nucleotide sequence: TGTGCCAGCAGCCAAGAACCCGGGACTAGCGGGGGGGCGGACACCGGGGAGCTGTTTTTT.

The rearrangement uses TRBV7-9 and TRBJ1-2; D may be TRBD1 (5 bases). The CDR3 has 13 residues. Trimming shortened V by 2 bases and J by 4 bases, and 8 bases separated the two germline ends. Germline V gene sequence: CDR1 SEHNR, CDR2 FQNEAQ (reference sequence). The CDR3 loop is CASSLFQGYGYTF. CDR3 nucleotides: TGTGCCAGCAGCTTATTCCAGGGCTATGGCTACACCTTC. The whole variable domain, filled in from reference TRBV7-9 and TRBJ1-2, reads DTGVSQNPRHKITKRGQNVTFRCDPISEHNRLYWYRQTLGQGPEFLTYFQNEAQLEKSRLLSDRFSAERPKGSFSTLEIQRTEQGDSAMYLCASSLFQGYGYTFGSGTRLTVV.

V is TRBV9 and J is TRBJ2-1, with TRBD2 as a possible D gene (6 bases). V lost 3 bases and J 0 bases, leaving 13 bases between the germline ends. CDR1 is SGDLS and CDR2 is YYNGEE in the germline V gene. The CDR3 extends over 16 amino acids. The DNA of the CDR3 is TGTGCCAGCAGCGGAAGCGGGCGAAGCTCCTACAATGAGCAGTTCTTC. Protein sequence: CASSGSGRSSYNEQFF.

The chain links TRBV6-5 to TRBJ1-6; tentatively, D is TRBD1 (6 bases). Trimming cost V 5 bases and J 10 bases, with 12 bases left between them. Looked up from germline, CDR1 is MNHEY and CDR2 is SVGAGI. This CDR3 region has 13 residues. CDR3 region: CASSQGSRSPLHF. Here the CDR3 DNA reads TGTGCCAGCAGTCAGGGGTCCCGGTCACCCCTCCACTTT.

The chain joins TRBV11-3 to TRBJ2-3; D tentatively fits TRBD1 or TRBD2 (7 bases each). Germline V gives CDR1 SGHNT, CDR2 YENEEA. CDR3 length: 18 residues. Trimming stripped 4 bases from V and 2 bases from J, with 22 bases between. In nucleotides, the CDR3 is TGTGCCAGCAGCTCTGCCTTGGGCCAGGGGGGGGCCACAGATACGCAGTATTTT. Amino acids: CASSSALGQGGATDTQYF. Combining the CDR3 with reference TRBV11-3 and TRBJ2-3 gives the whole variable domain EAGVVQSPRYKIIEKKQPVAFWCNPISGHNTLYWYLQNLGQGPELLIRYENEEAVDDSQLPKDRFSAERLKGVDSTLKIQPAELGDSAVYLCASSSALGQGGATDTQYFGPGTRLTVL.

This clone was counted a single time. V is TRBV27 and J is TRBJ1-6; D may be TRBD1 (6 bases). This CDR3 spans 16 amino acids. V lost 7 bases to trimming and J lost 9 bases, with 22 bases between them. Germline V gene lookup returns CDR1 MNHEY and CDR2 SMNVEV (reference sequence). The CDR3 loop reads CASMLFSRGLSSPLHF. Written as DNA, the CDR3 is TGTGCCAGCATGCTATTTTCCAGGGGCCTCAGTTCACCCCTCCACTTT.

The genes are TRBV19 and TRBJ1-1; D remains unclear. CDR1 and CDR2 (germline): LNHDA, SQIVND (reference sequence). V was trimmed by 3 bases and J by 1 base, leaving 9 bases between them. The CDR3 runs 14 residues. The CDR3 DNA sequence: TGTGCCAGTAGTATTCAAGCGACGAACACTGAAGCTTTCTTT. Amino acid sequence: CASSIQATNTEAFF.

The V call is TRBV11-2, the J call TRBJ1-1; D call uncertain. The CDR3 runs to 15 residues. With 0 bases removed from V and 1 base from J, the gap between germline ends came to 9 bases. Germline CDR1 and CDR2: SGHAT and FQNNGV. Here the CDR3 reads CASSLDTNRNTEAFF. CDR3 sequence (DNA): TGTGCCAGCAGCTTAGATACGAACAGGAACACTGAAGCTTTCTTT.

This rearrangement joins TRBV7-2 to TRBJ1-1; no definite D call. Germline CDR1 reads SGHTA; CDR2 reads FQGNSA. V was trimmed by 5 bases and J by 4 bases, leaving 11 bases between them. CDR3 length: 13 amino acids. CDR3 sequence reads: CASSETRGTEAFF. Here the CDR3 DNA reads TGTGCCAGCAGCGAAACACGGGGCACTGAAGCTTTCTTT.

The rearrangement links TRBV6-5 to TRBJ2-7; 7 nucleotides line up with TRBD1. The junction had 7 bases not matched to a gene; V was cut back by 6 bases and J by 5 bases. Germline CDR1 MNHEY, CDR2 SVGAGI. CDR3 length equals 13 residues. The CDR3 DNA reads TGTGCCAGCAGACAGGGGCTTCTGAACGAGCAGTACTTC. Translation gives CASRQGLLNEQYF.

The chain carries TRBV7-9 and TRBJ1-2; D may be TRBD1 (5 bases). Germline lookup yields CDR1 SEHNR and CDR2 FQNEAQ (reference sequence). V gave up 10 bases and J gave up 3 bases, with 15 bases separating them. CDR3 length equals 13 residues. As DNA, the CDR3 is TGTGCCATCCGTCAGGGTCAGGACTATGGCTACACCTTC. It translates to CAIRQGQDYGYTF.

The genes are TRBV6-5 and TRBJ1-5; 9 nucleotides line up with TRBD1. The CDR3 runs to 14 residues. The ends lost 5 bases at V and 5 bases at J; junction bases unmatched: 4. CDR1 and CDR2 from the germline V gene are MNHEY and SVGAGI. The DNA for the CDR3 is TGTGCCAGCAGTAGGACAGGGGACCATCAGCCCCAGCATTTT. Protein: CASSRTGDHQPQHF.